This T cell receptor (beta chain) derives from a study of shared clonotypes between healthy human individuals. About the study: With ages of 18 to 49, the donors were a couple of women and a few men.

The genomic DNA of each subset was split evenly across several immunoSEQ plates. Libraries were prepared by immunoSEQ multiplex PCR; TCRdb keeps only in-frame clonotypes and omits some of them. The sample records about 2.2 million clones, just over 90% being singletons. Naive CD8 cells were CD45RO-negative, positively selected for CCR7, excluding terminally differentiated effector memory CD45RA+ cells. Germline loops: CDR1 SEHNR, CDR2 FQNEAQ (reference sequence). CDR3 length equals 12 residues. Trimming cost V 7 bases and J 6 bases, with 12 bases left between them. The V gene is TRBV7-9, the J gene TRBJ1-1, with D hard to call. The material sequenced was naive CD8+ T cells from PBMCs. The sequence came from a man younger than 35 in good health. Some clones in this sample may be carry-over from other donors' samples. CDR3 residues: CASTPGRPEAFF. The CDR3 region has the DNA TGTGCCAGCACCCCCGGGAGGCCTGAAGCTTTCTTT.